The 30 T cell receptor beta chains below all came from one sample that was sequenced in a study of T cell changes during pregnancy in multiple sclerosis. TCRdb keeps only in-frame clones here, not all; method: immunoSEQ multiplex PCR. The sample consists of about 68,000 clones, roughly 89% of them appearing once. This material consisted of peripheral blood, taken after pregnancy. These receptors were obtained from a female donor in good health, enrolled as a control in a pregnancy study.

The gene calls are TRBV4-1 and TRBJ2-7, with a possible D match to TRBD1 (6 bases). Germline CDR1 MGHRA, CDR2 YSYEKL. The CDR3 loop spans 17 amino acids. Trimming took 0 bases from V and 3 from J, leaving 18 bases between them. The CDR3 loop is CASSQDPIRQDGYEQYF. CDR3 nucleotide sequence: TGCGCCAGCAGCCAAGACCCTATAAGACAGGACGGCTACGAGCAGTACTTC.

This clone has just a few counts. The chain couples TRBV19 to TRBJ1-1; D uncertain. The germline V and J ends were trimmed by 3 bases and 1 base, with 12 bases remaining between them. The germline gives CDR1 LNHDA, CDR2 SQIVND (reference sequence). The CDR3 length is 15 residues. CDR3 in DNA: TGTGCCAGTAGTATTGGTCGTCGGTCGAACACTGAAGCTTTCTTT. It yields the protein CASSIGRRSNTEAFF.

This chain's CDR3 is CASSFGVGDEQYF. The CDR3 DNA reads as TGTGCCAGCAGTTTCGGGGTTGGGGACGAGCAGTACTTC. The V and J genes are TRBV2 and TRBJ2-7; perhaps TRBD2 as D (5 bases). This CDR3 comprises 13 residues. The germline V gene has CDR1 SNHLY and CDR2 FYNNEI. The V and J ends lost 5 bases and 5 bases respectively, with 13 bases between them.

The rearrangement links TRBV29-1 to TRBJ2-2; 8 nucleotides match TRBD2. J gave up 4 bases and V 5 bases, and 3 bases lay outside the gene matches. The CDR3 length is 13 residues. CDR1 and CDR2 from the germline V gene are SQVTM and ANQGSEA. DNA of the CDR3: TGCAGCGTTAGTACTAGCGGCACCGGGGAGCTGTTTTTT. Translation gives CSVSTSGTGELFF.

This chain joins TRBV28 and TRBJ1-5; 8 positions agree with TRBD1. The CDR3 spans 16 residues. Germline-derived CDR1 and CDR2 are MDHEN and SYDVKM. V dropped 5 bases and J dropped 6; count of bases not matched to a gene: 12. The CDR3 coding sequence is TGTGCCAGCAGTCCGTACCAGGGGGCTTTGGGTCAGCCCCAGCATTTT. This encodes CASSPYQGALGQPQHF. Full variable domain (outside the CDR3, taken from reference TRBV28 and TRBJ1-5): DVKVTQSSRYLVKRTGEKVFLECVQDMDHENMFWYRQDPGLGLRLIYFSYDVKMKEKGDIPEGYSVSREKKERFSLILESASTNQTSMYLCASSPYQGALGQPQHFGDGTRLSIL.

The rearrangement links TRBV10-3 to TRBJ2-7, with a tentative D call TRBD2 (6 bases). CDR1 ENHRY and CDR2 SYGVKD come from the germline V gene. This CDR3 spans 16 amino acids. The V and J ends lost 2 bases and 6 bases respectively, with 20 bases between them. CDR3 loop: CAISEGFEGFGSEQYF. The CDR3 region has the DNA TGTGCCATCAGTGAGGGATTCGAGGGCTTCGGGAGCGAGCAGTACTTC.

This clone showed up just once. V is TRBV29-1 and J is TRBJ1-1, with 7 nucleotides matching TRBD1. Germline lookup yields CDR1 SQVTM and CDR2 ANQGSEA. Trimming removed 2 bases from V and 1 base from J; junction bases left unmatched: 10. The CDR3 sequence is 16 residues long. The DNA of the CDR3 is TGCAGCGTTGAACAACCGGGACAGTCTCAGAACACTGAAGCTTTCTTT. Protein: CSVEQPGQSQNTEAFF.

The genes are TRBV7-6 and TRBJ1-5, with D unclear. Germline V gene data show CDR1 as SGHVS and CDR2 as FNYEAQ. This CDR3 is built from 13 residues. V lost 1 base and J 4 bases, leaving 5 bases between the germline ends. Here the CDR3 reads CASSLEQNQPQHF. CDR3 nucleotides: TGTGCCAGCAGCTTAGAACAGAATCAGCCCCAGCATTTT. Combining the CDR3 with reference TRBV7-6 and TRBJ1-5 gives the whole variable domain GAGVSQSPRYKVTKRGQDVALRCDPISGHVSLYWYRQALGQGPEFLTYFNYEAQQDKSGLPNDRFSAERPEGSISTLTIQRTEQRDSAMYRCASSLEQNQPQHFGDGTRLSIL.

The chain combines TRBV7-2 with TRBJ1-5, with 10 positions matching TRBD1. The CDR3 is made up of 15 amino acids. Unmatched junction bases numbered 3, after V lost 5 bases and J lost 2 bases. Germline CDR1 and CDR2: SGHTA and FQGNSA. CDR3 bases: TGTGCCAGCAGCCCGACAGGGGGCGGCAATCAGCCCCAGCATTTT. The encoded protein is CASSPTGGGNQPQHF. Drawing the rest from reference TRBV7-2 and TRBJ1-5, the complete variable domain is GAGVSQSPSNKVTEKGKDVELRCDPISGHTALYWYRQSLGQGLEFLIYFQGNSAPDKSGLPSDRFSAERTGGSVSTLTIQRTQQEDSAVYLCASSPTGGGNQPQHFGDGTRLSIL.

The rearrangement links TRBV10-3 to TRBJ1-2; 10 positions agree with TRBD1. The CDR3 covers 16 residues. The junction had 8 bases not matched to a gene; V was cut back by 5 bases and J by 2 bases. Germline CDR1 is ENHRY and CDR2 is SYGVKD. The CDR3 protein is CAISRAQGQGNYGYTF. The CDR3 coding sequence is TGTGCCATCAGTAGAGCCCAGGGACAGGGGAACTATGGCTACACCTTC.

V usage is TRBV10-2 and J usage is TRBJ2-1; TRBD2 matches at 9 bases. The germline V gene encodes CDR1 WSHSY and CDR2 SAAADI. The CDR3 length is 18 residues. V gave up 3 bases and J gave up 1 base; unmatched junction bases: 10. In DNA, the CDR3 is TGCGCCAGCAGTGACCTTTCCTTAGCGGGGGCTTCCTACAATGAGCAGTTCTTC. This gives the protein CASSDLSLAGASYNEQFF.

The CDR3 protein is CASSPRDRDEYGYTF. The CDR3 DNA sequence: TGTGCCAGCAGCCCTCGGGACAGGGATGAGTATGGCTACACCTTC. This sequence joins TRBV9 and TRBJ1-2; 9 bases are shared with TRBD1. The CDR3 runs to 15 residues. J gave up 5 bases and V 4 bases, and 9 bases lay outside the gene matches. Germline V lookup: CDR1 SGDLS, CDR2 YYNGEE.

The chain has TRBV7-2 and TRBJ2-7; 9 nucleotides line up with TRBD2. With V trimmed by 5 bases and J by 3 bases, 5 bases remained unmatched. CDR3 length equals 14 residues. CDR1 SGHTA and CDR2 FQGNSA come from the germline V gene. The CDR3 region is CASSPNSGSYEQYF. The CDR3 region has the DNA TGTGCCAGCAGCCCCAATAGCGGGAGCTACGAGCAGTACTTC.

The V gene is TRBV18, the J gene TRBJ2-1, with 13 bases lining up with TRBD2. Germline V gene data show CDR1 as KGHSH and CDR2 as LQKENI. After removal of 3 bases from V and 6 bases from J, the junction contained 5 bases not matched to a gene. The CDR3 sequence is 16 residues long. The CDR3 region has the DNA TGTGCCAGCTCACCGTCAGGACTAGCGGGGGCCAATGAGCAGTTCTTC. The encoded protein is CASSPSGLAGANEQFF.

The chain combines TRBV28 with TRBJ1-5, with a possible D match to TRBD1 (5 bases). Germline CDR1 MDHEN, CDR2 SYDVKM. With 5 bases removed from V and 7 bases from J, the gap between germline ends came to 9 bases. This CDR3 has 12 amino acids. CDR3 loop: CASSPTVQPQHF. DNA of the CDR3: TGTGCCAGCAGTCCGACAGTGCAGCCCCAGCATTTT.

The chain recombines TRBV7-2 with TRBJ2-7, with D hard to call. The CDR3 loop spans 14 amino acids. V was pared by 5 bases and J by 2 bases, with 13 bases between. CDR1 is SGHTA, CDR2 FQGNSA, per germline. The CDR3 coding sequence is TGTGCCAGCAGCCCCGCTAACTTCGCCTACGAGCAGTACTTC. Its protein product is CASSPANFAYEQYF.

The chain carries TRBV10-3 and TRBJ2-6; the D gene is possibly TRBD2 (6 bases). Germline loops: CDR1 ENHRY, CDR2 SYGVKD. CDR3 length: 16 amino acids. V was shortened by 8 bases and J by 0 bases, with 14 bases between the two germline ends. The CDR3 region has the DNA TGTGCCATCGGCGGCGGGGACTCCTCTGGGGCCAACGTCCTGACTTTC. It codes for CAIGGGDSSGANVLTF.

The rearrangement uses TRBV5-5 and TRBJ2-7, with D perhaps matching TRBD2 (7 bases). V lost 1 base to trimming and J lost 1 base, with 27 bases between them. CDR1 and CDR2 from the germline V gene are SGHKS and YYEKEE (reference sequence). This CDR3 is built from 20 residues. DNA of the CDR3: TGTGCCAGCAGCTTGAAGGGGGGGTCCTTCTTTGGCGGGGTTTCCTACGAGCAGTACTTC. This gives the protein CASSLKGGSFFGGVSYEQYF.

The chain uses TRBV28 and TRBJ1-2, with no clear D. The CDR3 consists of 12 residues. Trimming removed 5 bases at V and 13 bases at J, with 17 bases between. Germline V gene lookup returns CDR1 MDHEN and CDR2 SYDVKM. The CDR3 nucleotides are TGTGCCAGCAGTAGGAGGCACGCCCCCGGCACCTTC. It translates to CASSRRHAPGTF.

The V call is TRBV19, the J call TRBJ2-3; 9 bases are shared with TRBD2. This CDR3 contains 15 residues. Germline loops: CDR1 LNHDA, CDR2 SQIVND (reference sequence). The V segment lost 3 bases and the J segment 6 bases; nucleotides outside the gene matches: 7. The CDR3 DNA reads TGTGCCAGTAGTATGCTAGCGGGATTTACCGATACGCAGTATTTT. Translating it yields CASSMLAGFTDTQYF.

The V and J genes are TRBV6-5 and TRBJ2-7; 8 bases map to TRBD2. V lost 2 bases, J lost 6 bases, and 6 bases stayed unmatched. CDR1 and CDR2 (germline): MNHEY, SVGAGI. This CDR3 region has 14 residues. The chain's CDR3 is CASSYTGTSFEQYF. DNA of the CDR3: TGTGCCAGCAGTTACACCGGGACTAGTTTCGAGCAGTACTTC.

The V gene is TRBV4-1, the J gene TRBJ2-1, with TRBD1 as a possible D gene (6 bases). V lost 0 bases to trimming and J lost 7 bases, with 7 bases between them. CDR1 is MGHRA, CDR2 YSYEKL, per germline. CDR3 size: 13 residues. The DNA of the CDR3 is TGCGCCAGCAGCCAAGATCAGGGGAATGAGCAGTTCTTC. Translated, it gives CASSQDQGNEQFF.

The rearrangement uses TRBV19 and TRBJ1-5; the match to TRBD1 covers 11 bases. Germline-derived CDR1 and CDR2 are LNHDA and SQIVND (reference sequence). The junction had 12 bases not matched to a gene; V was cut back by 10 bases and J by 4 bases. The CDR3 totals 16 residues. CDR3 protein: CATKPWGTGGNQPQHF. CDR3 DNA: TGTGCCACGAAGCCGTGGGGGACAGGGGGAAATCAGCCCCAGCATTTT.

V gene TRBV14 combines with J gene TRBJ2-1; the match to TRBD2 covers 7 bases. This CDR3 spans 14 amino acids. The V gene end was trimmed by 4 bases and the J gene end by 8 bases; junction bases not matched to a gene: 8. Looked up from germline, CDR1 is SGHDN and CDR2 is FVKESK. CDR3 bases: TGTGCCAGCAGCCCCCTTTCGGGGGGTGATGAGCAGTTCTTC. This codes for CASSPLSGGDEQFF.

This chain links TRBV4-1 with TRBJ1-5; 8 nucleotides match TRBD1. The CDR3 runs 18 residues. In germline, CDR1 is MGHRA, CDR2 YSYEKL. With 1 base clipped from V and 5 bases from J, the junction kept 13 bases outside the gene matches. This CDR3 reads CASSQVSYGQGSDQPQHF. The CDR3 DNA reads TGCGCCAGCAGCCAAGTAAGCTATGGACAGGGTAGTGATCAGCCCCAGCATTTT.

The V call is TRBV6-5, the J call TRBJ1-5, with 7 bases matching TRBD1. With V trimmed by 6 bases and J by 6 bases, 5 bases remained unmatched. The germline V gene encodes CDR1 MNHEY and CDR2 SVGAGI. This CDR3 is built from 13 residues. DNA for the CDR3: TGTGCCAGCAGCGCGACAGGGTCTCAGCCCCAGCATTTT. It yields the protein CASSATGSQPQHF.

This clone was recorded once. The chain joins TRBV28 to TRBJ1-2; D ambiguous. Germline V gene sequence: CDR1 MDHEN, CDR2 SYDVKM. The ends were cut back, 6 bases at V and 8 bases at J, with 13 bases in the middle. The CDR3 loop spans 12 amino acids. The CDR3 region is CASSLPTVGYTF. The CDR3 region has the DNA TGTGCCAGCAGCCTACCCACCGTGGGCTACACCTTC.

In this sample, this clone turned up a few times. The gene calls are TRBV6-5 and TRBJ1-5; 7 positions match TRBD1. The junction had 6 bases not matched to a gene; V was cut back by 3 bases and J by 7 bases. In germline, CDR1 is MNHEY, CDR2 SVGAGI. The CDR3 is 14 residues long. CDR3 nucleotide sequence: TGTGCCAGCAGTTATGACAGGGAGGCGCAGCCCCAGCATTTT. This encodes CASSYDREAQPQHF.

The V call is TRBV20-1, the J call TRBJ1-1, with 7 bases that match TRBD1. The germline CDR1 and CDR2 sequences are DFQATT and SNEGSKA (reference sequence). Trimming removed 5 bases from V and 6 bases from J; junction bases left unmatched: 3. The CDR3 loop spans 11 amino acids. The CDR3 nucleotides are TGCAGTGCTTGGGACAGTCCTGAAGCTTTCTTT. Protein sequence: CSAWDSPEAFF.

Comments on this clone: One junction end disagrees with the germline gene, perhaps due to a read error. This chain joins TRBV7-7 and TRBJ2-5; 7 nucleotides line up with TRBD1. Germline lookup yields CDR1 SSHAT and CDR2 FNYEAQ (reference sequence). The CDR3 runs to 15 residues. Here the CDR3 DNA reads TGTGCTAGCAGCTTAGCGTACGACAGGGAAGAGACCCAGTACTTC. Its protein product is CASSLAYDREETQYF.